Following are 3 T cell receptor beta chains from one sample sequenced in a study of blood T cell repertoires in COVID-19. Only in-frame clones appear in the TCRdb table, and some are missing; sequencing was by immunoSEQ multiplex PCR. This repertoire shows under 300,000 clones, about four fifths found once; its top ten account for roughly 5.7%. The sample consisted of peripheral blood. Receptors were obtained from an elderly man with acute or convalescent COVID-19.

This rearrangement joins TRBV3-1 (or the pseudogene TRBV3-2) to TRBJ2-7; D is perhaps TRBD2 (5 bases). Germline V gives CDR1 LGHDT, CDR2 YNNKEL (reference sequence). V lost 4 bases, J lost 0 bases, and 13 bases lay in between. The CDR3 has 15 amino acids. This CDR3 is CASSPWFGVSYEQYF. DNA of the CDR3: TGTGCCAGCAGCCCCTGGTTCGGGGTCTCCTACGAGCAGTACTTC.

The CDR3 nucleotides are TGTGCCAGCAGCTCCGGTTCGGGGTCCCACAATGAGCAGTTCTTC. Protein: CASSSGSGSHNEQFF. The chain has TRBV7-2 and TRBJ2-1, with D maybe TRBD2 (5 bases). Trimming pared 4 bases from V and 5 bases from J, leaving 15 bases between. CDR3 size: 15 residues. Germline V gene lookup returns CDR1 SGHTA and CDR2 FQGNSA.

In DNA, the CDR3 is TGTGCCAGCAGTTTAGGGGGGACAGGGCTTACCTACGAGCAGTACTTC. It codes for CASSLGGTGLTYEQYF. This chain links TRBV27 with TRBJ2-7; 9 nucleotides align to TRBD1. The CDR3 length is 16 residues. CDR1 and CDR2 (germline): MNHEY, SMNVEV (reference sequence). After removal of 2 bases from V and 2 bases from J, the junction contained 7 bases not matched to a gene.